This TCR beta chain originates from a study of blood T cell repertoires in COVID-19. As for the study in general: T cells, B-cell-depleted T cells, or PBMCs supplied cDNA or gDNA.

In the study's own analysis: Estimated nucleated cell counts came from reference gene primer amplification. Some clones are missing from TCRdb's copy, which holds only in-frame ones; the method was immunoSEQ multiplex PCR. That table supplies the V and J calls and clone size; D and trimming were determined from the DNA. The sample shows some 41,000 clones, around 85% of them seen only once. The TCR sequence derives from a man aged 35 to 55 with active COVID-19. The source material was peripheral blood.

The CDR3 DNA reads TGTGCCACCAGCAGAGCGGCAGGGGGCTCCTACGAGCAGTACTTC. This codes for CATSRAAGGSYEQYF. The rearrangement uses TRBV15 and TRBJ2-7; 7 bases map to TRBD1. Germline CDR1 is LNHNV and CDR2 is YYDKDF (reference sequence). The trim removed 1 base at V and 0 bases at J, leaving 3 bases unmatched. The CDR3 totals 15 residues.